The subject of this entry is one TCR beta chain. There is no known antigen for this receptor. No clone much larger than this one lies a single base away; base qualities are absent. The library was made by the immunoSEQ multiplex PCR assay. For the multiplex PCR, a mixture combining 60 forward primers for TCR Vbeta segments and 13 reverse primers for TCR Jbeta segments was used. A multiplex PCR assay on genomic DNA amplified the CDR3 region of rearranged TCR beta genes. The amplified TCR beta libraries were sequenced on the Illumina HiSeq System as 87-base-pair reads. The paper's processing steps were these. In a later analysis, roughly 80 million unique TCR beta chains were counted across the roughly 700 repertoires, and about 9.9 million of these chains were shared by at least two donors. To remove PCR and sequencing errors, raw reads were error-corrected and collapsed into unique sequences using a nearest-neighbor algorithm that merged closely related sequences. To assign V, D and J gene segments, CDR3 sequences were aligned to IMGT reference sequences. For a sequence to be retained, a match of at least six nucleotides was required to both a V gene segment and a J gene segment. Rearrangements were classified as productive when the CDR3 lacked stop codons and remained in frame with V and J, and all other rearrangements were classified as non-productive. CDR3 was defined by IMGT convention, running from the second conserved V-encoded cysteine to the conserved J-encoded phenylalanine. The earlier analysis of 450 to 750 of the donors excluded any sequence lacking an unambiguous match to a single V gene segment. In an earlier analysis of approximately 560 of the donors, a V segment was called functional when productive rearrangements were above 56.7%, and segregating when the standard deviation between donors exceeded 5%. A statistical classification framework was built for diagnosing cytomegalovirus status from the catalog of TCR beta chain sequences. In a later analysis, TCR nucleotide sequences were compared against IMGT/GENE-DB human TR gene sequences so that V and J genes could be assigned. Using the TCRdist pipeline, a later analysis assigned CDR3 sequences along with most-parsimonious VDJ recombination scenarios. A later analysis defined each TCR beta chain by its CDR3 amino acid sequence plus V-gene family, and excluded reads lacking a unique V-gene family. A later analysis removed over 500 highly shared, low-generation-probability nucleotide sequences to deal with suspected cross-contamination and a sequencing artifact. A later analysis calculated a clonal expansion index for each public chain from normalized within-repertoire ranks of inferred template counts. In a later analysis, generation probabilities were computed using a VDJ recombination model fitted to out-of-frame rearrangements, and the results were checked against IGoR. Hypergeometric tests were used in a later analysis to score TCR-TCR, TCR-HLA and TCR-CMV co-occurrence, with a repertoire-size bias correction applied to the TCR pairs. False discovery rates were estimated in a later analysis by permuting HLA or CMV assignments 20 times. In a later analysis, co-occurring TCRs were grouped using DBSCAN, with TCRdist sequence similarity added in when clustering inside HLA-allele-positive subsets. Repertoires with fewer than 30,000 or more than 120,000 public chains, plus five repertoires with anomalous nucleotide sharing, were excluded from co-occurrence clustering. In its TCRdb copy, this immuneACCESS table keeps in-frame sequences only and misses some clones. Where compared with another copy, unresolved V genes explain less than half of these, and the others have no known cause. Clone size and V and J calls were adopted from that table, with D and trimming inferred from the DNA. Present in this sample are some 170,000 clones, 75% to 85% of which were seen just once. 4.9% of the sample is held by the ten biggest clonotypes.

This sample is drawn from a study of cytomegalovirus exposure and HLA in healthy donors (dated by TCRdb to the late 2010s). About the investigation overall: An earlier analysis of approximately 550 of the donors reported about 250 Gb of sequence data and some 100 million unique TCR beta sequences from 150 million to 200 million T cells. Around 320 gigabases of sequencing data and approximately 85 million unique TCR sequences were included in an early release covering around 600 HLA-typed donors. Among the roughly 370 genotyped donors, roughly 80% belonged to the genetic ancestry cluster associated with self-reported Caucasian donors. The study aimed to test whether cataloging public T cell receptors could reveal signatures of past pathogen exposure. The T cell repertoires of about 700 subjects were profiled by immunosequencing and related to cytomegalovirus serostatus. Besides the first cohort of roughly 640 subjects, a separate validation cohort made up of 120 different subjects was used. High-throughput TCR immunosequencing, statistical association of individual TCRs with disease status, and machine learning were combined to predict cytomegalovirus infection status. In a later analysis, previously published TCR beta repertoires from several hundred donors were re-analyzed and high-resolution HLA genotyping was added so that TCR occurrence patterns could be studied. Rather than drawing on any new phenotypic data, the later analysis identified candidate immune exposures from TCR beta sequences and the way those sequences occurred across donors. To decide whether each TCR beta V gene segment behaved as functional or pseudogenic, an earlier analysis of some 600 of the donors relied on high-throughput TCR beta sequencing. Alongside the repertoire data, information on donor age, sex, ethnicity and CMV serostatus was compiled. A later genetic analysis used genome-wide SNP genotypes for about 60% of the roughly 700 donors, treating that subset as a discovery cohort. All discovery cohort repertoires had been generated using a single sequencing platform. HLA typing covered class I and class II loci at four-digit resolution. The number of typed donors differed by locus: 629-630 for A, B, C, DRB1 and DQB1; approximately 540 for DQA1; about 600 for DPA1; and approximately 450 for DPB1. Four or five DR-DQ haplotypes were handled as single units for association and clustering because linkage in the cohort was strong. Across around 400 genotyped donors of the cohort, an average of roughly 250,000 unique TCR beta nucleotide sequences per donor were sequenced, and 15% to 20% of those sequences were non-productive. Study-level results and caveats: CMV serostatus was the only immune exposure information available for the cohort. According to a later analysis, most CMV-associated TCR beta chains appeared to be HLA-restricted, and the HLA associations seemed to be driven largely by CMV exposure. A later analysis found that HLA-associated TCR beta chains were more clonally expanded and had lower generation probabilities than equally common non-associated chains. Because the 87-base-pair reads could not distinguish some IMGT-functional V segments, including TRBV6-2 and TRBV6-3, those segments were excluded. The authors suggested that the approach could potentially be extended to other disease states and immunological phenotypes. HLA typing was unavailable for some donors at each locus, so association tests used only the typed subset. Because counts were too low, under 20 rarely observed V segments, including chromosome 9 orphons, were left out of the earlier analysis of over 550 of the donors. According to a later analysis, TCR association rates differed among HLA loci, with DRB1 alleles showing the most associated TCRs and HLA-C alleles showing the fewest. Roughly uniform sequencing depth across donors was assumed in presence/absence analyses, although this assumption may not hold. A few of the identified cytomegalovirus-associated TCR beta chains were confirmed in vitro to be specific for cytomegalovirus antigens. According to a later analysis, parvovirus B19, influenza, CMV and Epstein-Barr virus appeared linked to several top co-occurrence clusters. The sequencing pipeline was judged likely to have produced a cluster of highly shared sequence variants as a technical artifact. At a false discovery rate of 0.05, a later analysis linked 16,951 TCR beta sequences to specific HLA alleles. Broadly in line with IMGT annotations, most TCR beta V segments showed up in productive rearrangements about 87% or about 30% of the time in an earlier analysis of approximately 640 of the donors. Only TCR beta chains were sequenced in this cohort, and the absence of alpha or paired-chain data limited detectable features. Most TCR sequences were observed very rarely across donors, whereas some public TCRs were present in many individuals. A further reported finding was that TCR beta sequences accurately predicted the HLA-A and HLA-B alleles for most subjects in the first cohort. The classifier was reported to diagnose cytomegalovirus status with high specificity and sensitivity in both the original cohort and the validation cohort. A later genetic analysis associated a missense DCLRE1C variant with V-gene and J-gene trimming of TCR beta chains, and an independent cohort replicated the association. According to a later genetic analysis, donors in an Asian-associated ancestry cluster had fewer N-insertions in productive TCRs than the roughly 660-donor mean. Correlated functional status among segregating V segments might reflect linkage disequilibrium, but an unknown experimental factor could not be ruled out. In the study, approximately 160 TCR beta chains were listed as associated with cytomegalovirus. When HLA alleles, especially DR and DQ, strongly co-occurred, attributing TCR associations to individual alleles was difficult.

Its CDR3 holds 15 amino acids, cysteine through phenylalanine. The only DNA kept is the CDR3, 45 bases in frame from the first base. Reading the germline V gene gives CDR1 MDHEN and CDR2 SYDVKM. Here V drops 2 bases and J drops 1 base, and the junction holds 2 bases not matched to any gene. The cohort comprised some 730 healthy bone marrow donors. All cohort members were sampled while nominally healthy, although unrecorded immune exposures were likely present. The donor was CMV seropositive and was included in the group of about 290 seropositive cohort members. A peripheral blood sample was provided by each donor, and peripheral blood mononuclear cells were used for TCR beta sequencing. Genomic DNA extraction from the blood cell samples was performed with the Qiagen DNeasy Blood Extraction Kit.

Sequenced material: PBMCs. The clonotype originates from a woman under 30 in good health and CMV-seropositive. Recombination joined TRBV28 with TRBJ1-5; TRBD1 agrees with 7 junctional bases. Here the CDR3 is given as CASSLDRASNQPQHF. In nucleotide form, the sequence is TGTGCCAGCAGTTTAGACAGGGCAAGCAATCAGCCCCAGCATTTT.